This TCR beta chain was obtained from a study of CD8 T cells in ankylosing spondylitis. General observations from the study: There was a TCR beta motif, made of 7 to 9 highly homologous variants, that appeared characteristic of ankylosing spondylitis blood.

The CDR3 extends over 16 amino acids. Trimming removed 3 bases at V and 9 bases at J, with 25 bases between. Germline CDR1 SGDLS, CDR2 YYNGEE. TCRdb used MiXCR to reprocess the 5' RACE reads, holding one entry per CDR3 protein. Of about 210,000 distinct CDR3 sequences detected, 7.3% appear once; the ten largest clones hold approximately 15%. Points on this clonotype: As yet, its antigen is unknown.

This chain connects TRBV9 to TRBJ2-7, with D uncertain. Sequenced: blood, either unsorted or a sorted T cell fraction (not recorded which). This receptor was obtained from a male donor with ankylosing spondylitis. The CDR3 DNA is TGTGCCAGCAGCGGCTCACCGGGCCTCGGTTGGGCGGCGCAGTACTTC. It is translated as CASSGSPGLGWAAQYF.